Shown below are 12 T cell receptor beta chains from a single sample sequenced in a study of beta chain features in type 1 diabetes. Findings of the study overall: Moderate but significant shortening of TCRB CDR3s was recorded in all four CD4+ subsets from Type 1 diabetes patients.

These receptors lack a known antigen. Sequencing targeted expressed TCRB transcripts, as all isolated RNA had been reverse transcribed. Produced via immunoSEQ multiplex PCR; TCRdb's table is partial and in-frame only. Among approximately 260,000 clones listed, approximately 20% were seen once. Specimen: naive CD4+ T cells from blood. The receptor set was obtained from a woman aged 40 to 50 with type 1 diabetes.

This chain connects TRBV7-2 to TRBJ2-2; 7 bases map to TRBD2. Per germline, CDR1 SGHTA and CDR2 FQGNSA. The CDR3 runs 16 residues. J was trimmed by 2 bases and V by 0 bases; bases with no gene match: 3. The CDR3 loop reads CASSLAGLGNTGELFF. CDR3 DNA: TGTGCCAGCAGCTTAGCCGGACTAGGAAACACCGGGGAGCTGTTTTTT.

The CDR3 DNA sequence: TGTGCCAGCAGCCCGGGGGGGACTAATGAAAAACTGTTTTTT. Its protein product is CASSPGGTNEKLFF. This sequence joins TRBV9 and TRBJ1-4, with a possible D match to TRBD1 (5 bases). There are 14 residues in the CDR3. The germline V gene encodes CDR1 SGDLS and CDR2 YYNGEE. V dropped 4 bases and J dropped 2 bases, with 9 bases sitting between them.

Only a few counts were recorded for this clone. The V call is TRBV18, the J call TRBJ1-5; D gene uncertain. The CDR3 runs to 14 residues. CDR1 and CDR2 (germline): KGHSH, LQKENI. The V end was cut by 3 bases, the J end by 4 bases, with 10 bases between. The CDR3 protein is CASSPGSVNQPQHF. Here the CDR3 DNA reads TGTGCCAGCTCACCGGGCTCTGTTAATCAGCCCCAGCATTTT.

This clone was observed a handful of times. The genes are TRBV28 and TRBJ2-3, with D perhaps matching TRBD1 (6 bases). Trimming left V 5 bases short and J 1 base short, with 10 bases between. There are 14 residues in the CDR3. Germline values: CDR1 MDHEN, CDR2 SYDVKM. Written as DNA, the CDR3 is TGTGCCAGCAGTCCCGACAGGCGCACAGATACGCAGTATTTT. Translated: CASSPDRRTDTQYF. Drawing the rest from reference TRBV28 and TRBJ2-3, the complete variable domain is DVKVTQSSRYLVKRTGEKVFLECVQDMDHENMFWYRQDPGLGLRLIYFSYDVKMKEKGDIPEGYSVSREKKERFSLILESASTNQTSMYLCASSPDRRTDTQYFGPGTRLTVL.

This clone was counted a few times. J is TRBJ2-3 and V is TRBV21-1; TRBD2, the table's D call, was not compared with the DNA. TRBV21-1 is shown as a pseudogene. The CDR3 contains 16 residues. CDR3 sequence: CASSKWTGRGTDTQYF. Here the CDR3 DNA reads TGTGCCAGCAGCAAATGGACCGGCCGGGGAACAGATACGCAGTATTTT.

The rearrangement uses TRBV28 and TRBJ1-6, with D possibly TRBD1 on 6 matching bases. The CDR3 covers 14 residues. Trimming left V 7 bases short and J 7 bases short, with 14 bases between. From germline, CDR1 is MDHEN and CDR2 SYDVKM. CDR3 loop: CASITGTKNSPLHF. DNA for the CDR3: TGTGCCAGCATTACCGGGACAAAAAATTCACCCCTCCACTTT.

V gene TRBV19 combines with J gene TRBJ2-7; possible D gene TRBD1, 6 bases. V was pared by 9 bases and J by 5 bases, with 11 bases between. The CDR3 contains 11 residues. CDR1 and CDR2 from the germline V gene are LNHDA and SQIVND (reference sequence). The CDR3 DNA sequence: TGTGCCAGCAGCAGGGGCAACGAGCAGTACTTC. As protein: CASSRGNEQYF.

This clone was seen a single time. The rearrangement joins TRBV9 to TRBJ2-1; possible D gene TRBD2, 6 bases. Germline CDR1 is SGDLS and CDR2 is YYNGEE. The V and J ends lost 2 bases and 6 bases respectively, with 9 bases between them. The CDR3 loop spans 13 amino acids. CDR3 amino acids: CASSVGTANEQFF. The CDR3 DNA is TGTGCCAGCAGCGTCGGGACTGCCAATGAGCAGTTCTTC.

This clone turned up a few times. V usage is TRBV6-5 and J usage is TRBJ2-1; possibly TRBD1 for D (6 bases). Trimming removed 2 bases at V and 0 bases at J, with 8 bases between. The CDR3 length is 15 residues. Germline-derived CDR1 and CDR2 are MNHEY and SVGAGI. For the CDR3, the DNA is TGTGCCAGCAGTTACCAGGGGAGCTCCTACAATGAGCAGTTCTTC. Protein product: CASSYQGSSYNEQFF.

The sample holds a few counts of this clone. The chain's CDR3 is CASRRDRGDEKLFF. CDR3 coding DNA: TGTGCCAGCAGGAGGGACAGGGGGGATGAAAAACTGTTTTTT. The chain couples TRBV2 to TRBJ1-4; 11 nucleotides agree with TRBD1. V was pared by 6 bases and J by 6 bases, with 3 bases of the junction left unmatched. The germline V gene encodes CDR1 SNHLY and CDR2 FYNNEI. There are 14 residues in the CDR3. Complete variable domain (other parts from reference TRBV2 and TRBJ1-4): EPEVTQTPSHQVTQMGQEVILRCVPISNHLYFYWYRQILGQKVEFLVSFYNNEISEKSEIFDDQFSVERPDGSNFTLKIRSTKLEDSAMYFCASRRDRGDEKLFFGSGTQLSVL.

The gene calls are TRBV27 and TRBJ1-4; D possibly corresponds to TRBD1 (5 bases). The germline V gene encodes CDR1 MNHEY and CDR2 SMNVEV (reference sequence). The CDR3 contains 15 residues. V was shortened by 8 bases and J by 5 bases, with 18 bases between the two germline ends. The DNA of the CDR3 is TGTGCCAGCGGGAGGCCGGGACTGTCAAATGAAAAACTGTTTTTT. Translated: CASGRPGLSNEKLFF. Using reference TRBV27 and TRBJ1-4 for the parts outside the CDR3, the full variable domain is EAQVTQNPRYLITVTGKKLTVTCSQNMNHEYMSWYRQDPGLGLRQIYYSMNVEVTDKGDVPEGYKVSRKEKRNFPLILESPSPNQTSLYFCASGRPGLSNEKLFFGSGTQLSVL.

This clone has just a few counts. The V call is TRBV7-9, the J call TRBJ2-7, with D uncertain. Germline V gene data show CDR1 as SEHNR and CDR2 as FQNEAQ (reference sequence). Trimming stripped 5 bases from V and 7 bases from J, with 9 bases between. The CDR3 is made up of 11 amino acids. Written as DNA, the CDR3 is TGTGCCAGCAGCCCCGGTCTGGAGCAGTACTTC. Translated, it gives CASSPGLEQYF.